This TCR beta chain appears in the sequencing data of a study of tissue T cells after allogeneic stem cell transplantation (dated by TCRdb to about 2022). Study-wide context: The study profiled TCR beta repertoires in many tissues obtained from research autopsies of patients with and without GVHD, and also in mouse models of GVHD. On the human side, the study was prospective and observational, with no blinding or randomization.

Reading the label with the study, this specimen's time point is: mouse harvest day 7 after allogeneic transplant. Mouse grafts combined 10^7 T-cell-depleted bone marrow cells with 10^6 splenic CD5+ T cells, given via tail vein injection. GVHD in mice was modeled with a major MHC-mismatch B6 (H2b) into BALB/c (H2d) model, and tissues were profiled at day 7 or 14. On day 7 or 14 post-transplant, mouse tissues and retro-orbital blood were harvested with separate sterile tools for each animal, and livers were flushed beforehand. Before genomic DNA was isolated with the DNeasy Blood & Tissue Kit, mouse tissues were minced with razor blades in buffered saline. Regarding this clone: Which antigen it targets is not known. As a mouse receptor, it takes its gene names and germline sequences from the mouse. The CDR3 goes on 1 residue after the read ends, and that part is filled in from the germline J gene.

Cut back by 4 bases and 0 bases, the V and J ends lie 6 bases apart. The CDR3 has 14 amino acids, counting the end cysteine and phenylalanine. The DNA has 39 bases, all within the CDR3, and is read from base 1. Taken from the germline V gene (reference sequence), the CDR1 and CDR2 loops are LGHDT and YNNKQL. Study-wide findings and limitations: Within patients, how anatomically similar the tissues were was a key factor in shaping TCR repertoire composition, regardless of disease or transplant status. Which tissue TCRs were alloreactive or antigen-specific was not determined in the study, and some clones might have been persisting host cells. Only a few T cell clones appeared in more than one patient, yet motif-based clustering showed tissue-specific repertoire signatures that were shared between patients. The patient cohort was small and varied clinically, and sampling depth was recognized as a limitation. In both patients and mice, only a limited portion of the TCR repertoire detected in tissues was captured by blood and spleen T cells.

The method was the immunoSEQ multiplex PCR assay. Adaptive Biotechnologies performed TCRbeta CDR3 sequencing at survey depth and reported CDR3 sequences, V/J genes, productive frequency, and template counts. Amplification of TCR beta CDR3 regions started from genomic DNA instead of RNA. In the authors' own workflow: Jensen-Shannon divergence served to quantify pairwise repertoire overlap between tissues, with 0 meaning identical and 1 meaning complete divergence. Tissues were grouped by single-linkage agglomerative hierarchical clustering of pairwise JSD values, and the clustering results were shown as dendrograms. GLIPH2 was run on all patient samples with simulation_depth 1000, kmer_min_depth 3 and cdr3_length_cutoff 8, and groups with more than two unique CDR3s were retained. A standardized tissue-overlap score was generated by extrapolating Jaccard GLIPH-group overlap across patients to a standard repertoire size of 1000 clones. To look at how diversity was associated with clinical or experimental variables, linear mixed-effect models were used, with tissue treated as a fixed effect and individual treated as a random effect. TCRdb limited this immuneACCESS table to in-frame rearrangements with V and J called. A share of clones is missing; checked studies link under half to unresolved V genes, and the rest is unexplained. V and J calls and clone size are given by that table; D and trimming were obtained from the DNA. This sample is represented by several thousand clones; 40% to 60% of them were singletons. Of the sample, around 12% falls within the top ten clones.

The receptor's source is a female BALB/c mouse given C57BL/6 T cells with graft-versus-host disease after an allogeneic hematopoietic cell transplant. The sample was lymph node tissue. The chain joins TRBV4 to TRBJ1-4; D gene: possibly TRBD1, on 5 matching bases. The CDR3 region reads CASSFRVSNERLFF. The sequenced CDR3 bases are TGTGCCAGCAGCTTCAGGGTTTCCAACGAAAGATTATTT.